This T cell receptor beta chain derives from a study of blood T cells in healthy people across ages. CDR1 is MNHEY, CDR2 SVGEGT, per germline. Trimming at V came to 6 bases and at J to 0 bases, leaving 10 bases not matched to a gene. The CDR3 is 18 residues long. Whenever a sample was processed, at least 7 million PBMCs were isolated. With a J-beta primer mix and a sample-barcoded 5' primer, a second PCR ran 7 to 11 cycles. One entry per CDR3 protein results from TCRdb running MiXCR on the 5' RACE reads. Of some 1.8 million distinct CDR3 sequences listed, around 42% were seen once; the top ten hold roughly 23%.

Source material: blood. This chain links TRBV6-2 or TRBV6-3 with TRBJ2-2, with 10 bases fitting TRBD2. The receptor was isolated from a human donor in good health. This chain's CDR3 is CASRPPGLARTNTGELFF. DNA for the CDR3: TGTGCCAGCAGACCTCCGGGACTAGCGCGAACGAACACCGGGGAGCTGTTTTTT.